A selection of T cell receptor beta chains follows, all from one sample in a study of control samples from healthy donors and cancer patients. Clones were sequenced by immunoSEQ multiplex PCR, and TCRdb holds only the in-frame ones, with some missing. The sample has 70,000 to 90,000 clones; about 95% are singletons. Sequenced: blood. The source is a woman aged 40 to 55 in good health. Each CDR3 is given with its conserved first and last residue. The D gene is left open where the match is weak. Clone size is shown for a subset of rows, as once, few, many or a class of expanded clone.

once,TRBJ1-2,TRBV14,.,TGTGCCAGCAGTTGGGTTGAAGGGACTGGCTACACCTTC,CASSWVEGTGYTF
once,TRBJ1-5,TRBV27,.,TGTGCCAGCAGTTTATGGTGCTTCCAGCCCCAGCATTTT,CASSLWCFQPQHF
.,TRBJ2-7,TRBV7-9,.,TGTGCCAGCAGCGTGGGGACGGTCTCCTACGAGCAGTACTTC,CASSVGTVSYEQYF
once,TRBJ2-6,TRBV6-2/TRBV6-3,TRBD1,TGTGCCAGCAGTCTAGGACAGGGACAGTCTGGGGCCAACGTCCTGACTTTC,CASSLGQGQSGANVLTF
.,TRBJ2-1,TRBV7-9,.,TGTGCCAGCAGCTCCAGGGGGGGCGAGTACAATGAGCAGTTCTTC,CASSSRGGEYNEQFF
.,TRBJ1-2,TRBV2,TRBD1,TGTGCCAGCAGGGACAGGGGGCGCATTGATGGCTACACCTTC,CASRDRGRIDGYTF
.,TRBJ2-2,TRBV19,.,TGTGCCAGTAGTCTCGACGGGACCGGGGAGCTGTTTTTT,CASSLDGTGELFF
.,TRBJ2-1,TRBV5-8,TRBD2,TGTGCCAGCAGCTCTGGACTAGCGGGGGTAGGGTACAATGAGCAGTTCTTC,CASSSGLAGVGYNEQFF
.,TRBJ1-1,TRBV11-2,.,TGTGCCAGCAGTTTCGGTGAGAACACTGAAGCTTTCTTT,CASSFGENTEAFF
.,TRBJ2-7,TRBV6-2/TRBV6-3,TRBD2,TGTGCCAGCAGTAAGAGGAGCGGGGACCGGCACGAGCAGTACTTC,CASSKRSGDRHEQYF
.,TRBJ1-1,TRBV10-3,.,TGTGCCATCAGTGGGGGGGAGGCAGCGAACACTGAAGCTTTCTTT,CAISGGEAANTEAFF
once,TRBJ2-1,TRBV6-5,TRBD1,TGTGCCAGCAGGGACAGGGTTTGGCAGTTCTTC,CASRDRVWQFF
.,TRBJ2-3,TRBV6-6,.,TGTGCCAGCAGTTACCCCACGCGGGATACGCAGTATTTT,CASSYPTRDTQYF
.,TRBJ1-1,TRBV19,.,TGTGCCAGTAGTATTTTTGGGGGAACTGAAGCTTTCTTT,CASSIFGGTEAFF